The 7 T cell receptor beta chains below all came from one sample that was sequenced in a study of CD8+ T cells in alopecia areata. cDNA prepared by RNA extraction and subsequent reverse transcription served as the template for sequencing. Libraries were prepared by immunoSEQ multiplex PCR; TCRdb keeps only in-frame clonotypes and omits some of them. Here the sample spans about 120,000 clones, 47% being singletons. The sample comprised NKG2D-low CD8+ T cells sorted from blood. All receptors come from a human donor with alopecia areata.

This sequence joins TRBV2 and TRBJ2-5, with D hard to call. The V gene's germline CDR1 is SNHLY and CDR2 FYNNEI. The CDR3 is 12 amino acids. V dropped 7 bases and J dropped 1 base, with 7 bases sitting between them. The CDR3 DNA reads TGTGCCAGCACTAGGGCCCAAGAGACCCAGTACTTC. Amino acid sequence: CASTRAQETQYF.

This clone was seen a handful of times. The CDR3: CSVVQGDSNQPQHF. The CDR3 DNA follows: TGCAGCGTTGTCCAGGGGGATAGCAATCAGCCCCAGCATTTT. The genes are TRBV29-1 and TRBJ1-5; 7 bases align to TRBD1. Losses at the gene ends were 4 bases for V and 0 bases for J; bases not matched to a gene: 3. The CDR3 is 14 residues long. The germline V gene encodes CDR1 SQVTM and CDR2 ANQGSEA.

The chain joins TRBV29-1 to TRBJ2-7; D is possibly TRBD1 (6 bases). This CDR3 has 14 amino acids. Germline assignment: CDR1 SQVTM and CDR2 ANQGSEA. The germline V and J ends were trimmed by 7 bases and 5 bases, with 21 bases remaining between them. CDR3 DNA: TGCAGCGCAACTGTCGGGACAACTCTTGACGAGCAGTACTTC. Encoded protein: CSATVGTTLDEQYF.

This chain uses TRBV7-8 with TRBJ1-2; no clear D. Germline CDR1 and CDR2: SGHVS and FQNEAQ. The V end was cut by 5 bases, the J end by 7 bases, with 14 bases between. The CDR3 sequence is 13 residues long. The CDR3 DNA reads as TGTGCCAGCAGCCACAATCACGATGCTGGCTACACCTTC. Translated, it gives CASSHNHDAGYTF.

The chain is built from TRBV27 and TRBJ2-5, with 8 bases fitting TRBD2. The germline gives CDR1 MNHEY, CDR2 SMNVEV (reference sequence). V lost 5 bases to trimming and J lost 3 bases; unmatched junction nucleotides: 8. The CDR3 loop spans 15 amino acids. In DNA, the CDR3 is TGTGCCAGCAGTGGGAGACTAGCGAGTAAAGAGACCCAGTACTTC. It is translated as CASSGRLASKETQYF.

This clone has just a few counts. For the CDR3, the DNA is TGCAGCGTTGGAGGGGGGATGGGACGTGATACGCAGTATTTT. This translates into CSVGGGMGRDTQYF. The chain combines TRBV29-1 with TRBJ2-3, with D perhaps TRBD1 or TRBD2 (6 bases each). In germline, CDR1 is SQVTM, CDR2 ANQGSEA. Trimming cost V 4 bases and J 6 bases, with 17 bases left between them. The CDR3 consists of 14 residues.

This clone occurred a few times. V and J are TRBV29-1 and TRBJ2-2; D perhaps matches TRBD1 (7 bases). This CDR3 is built from 19 residues. Per the germline V gene, CDR1 is SQVTM and CDR2 is ANQGSEA. V was trimmed by 3 bases and J by 7 bases, leaving 30 bases between them. The DNA for the CDR3 is TGCAGCGTTGAGGTCGACAGGGAAAGGACTACCTGGTATGGCGGGGAGCTGTTTTTT. Protein: CSVEVDRERTTWYGGELFF.